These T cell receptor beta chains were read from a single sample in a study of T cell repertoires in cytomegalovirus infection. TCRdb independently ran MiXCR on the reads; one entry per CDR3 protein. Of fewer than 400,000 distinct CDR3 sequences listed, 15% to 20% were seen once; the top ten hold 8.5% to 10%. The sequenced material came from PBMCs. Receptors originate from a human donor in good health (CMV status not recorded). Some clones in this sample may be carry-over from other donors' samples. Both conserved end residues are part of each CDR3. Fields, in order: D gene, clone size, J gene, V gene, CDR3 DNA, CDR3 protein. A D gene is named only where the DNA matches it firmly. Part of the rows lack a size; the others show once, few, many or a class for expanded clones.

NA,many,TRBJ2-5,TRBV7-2,TGTGCCAGCATAGGGGAGACCCAGTACTTC,CASIGETQYF
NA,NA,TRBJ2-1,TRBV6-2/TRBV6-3,TGTGCCAGCACCGATCCTAACAATGAGCAGTTCTTC,CASTDPNNEQFF
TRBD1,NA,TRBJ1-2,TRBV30,TGTGCCTGGAGTGTAGGGGGCTTCTTTGGCTACACCTTC,CAWSVGGFFGYTF
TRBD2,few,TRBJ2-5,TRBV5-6,TGTGCCAGCAGCGACCGCGGGGGACCCCCTCAAGAGACCCAGTACTTC,CASSDRGGPPQETQYF
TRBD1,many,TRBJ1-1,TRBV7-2,TGTGCCAGCAGCAACGGACAGGGGGCGTACACTGAAGCTTTCTTT,CASSNGQGAYTEAFF
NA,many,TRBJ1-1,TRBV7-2,TGTGCCAGCAGCTTAGTAGCGGGCGGAGATAGAAGTTTCTTT,CASSLVAGGDRSFF
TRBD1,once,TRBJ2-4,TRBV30,TGTGCCTGGAGCAGGACAGGGTTAAACATTCAGTACTTC,CAWSRTGLNIQYF
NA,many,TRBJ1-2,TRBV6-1,TGTGCCAGCATCGAAGGACTTAGCTATGGCTACACCTTC,CASIEGLSYGYTF
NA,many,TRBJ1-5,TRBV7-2,TGTGCCAGCAGTCCGGACAGAAATCAGCCCCAGCATTTT,CASSPDRNQPQHF
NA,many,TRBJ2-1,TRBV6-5,TGTGCCAGCAGTTACACGGACTCCTCCTCCTACAATGAGCAGTTCTTC,CASSYTDSSSYNEQFF
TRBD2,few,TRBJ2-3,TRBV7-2,TGTGCCAGCAGGTCAGGCGGGAGCAGCACAGATACGCAGTATTTT,CASRSGGSSTDTQYF
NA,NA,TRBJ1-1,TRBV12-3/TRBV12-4,TGTGCCAGCAGTCCGGACTGGGGTACCGTGAGGACTGAAGCTTTCTTT,CASSPDWGTVRTEAFF
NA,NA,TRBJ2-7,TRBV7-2,TGTGCCAGCAGCTTAATCGCGGACTTCTCCTACGAGCAGTACTTC,CASSLIADFSYEQYF
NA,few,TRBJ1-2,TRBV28,TGTGCCAGCAGTTTCGCCAGCTATGGCTACACCTTC,CASSFASYGYTF
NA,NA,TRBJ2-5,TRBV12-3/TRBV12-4,TGTGCCAGCAGTTTTGGAGGGGCATGGGAGACCCAGTACTTC,CASSFGGAWETQYF
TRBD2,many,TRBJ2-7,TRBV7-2,TGTGCCAGCAGCCCTAGCGGGAGCATCAACGAGCAGTACTTC,CASSPSGSINEQYF
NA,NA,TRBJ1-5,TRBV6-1,TGTGCCAGCAGCAGAGACACCGCCAATCAGCCCCAGCATTTT,CASSRDTANQPQHF
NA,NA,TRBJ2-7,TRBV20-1,TGCAGTGCCCGGACGGGGACCTACGAGCAGTACTTC,CSARTGTYEQYF
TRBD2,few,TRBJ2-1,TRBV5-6,TGTGCCAGCAGCTTGAGTAGCGGGGTTAATGAGCAGTTCTTC,CASSLSSGVNEQFF
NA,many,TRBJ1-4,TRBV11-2,TGTGCCAGCAGCTTAAGGGGAGGATTGGGTGAAAAACTGTTTTTT,CASSLRGGLGEKLFF
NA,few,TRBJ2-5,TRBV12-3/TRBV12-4,TGTGCCAGCAGCCATGGGCGTACAGAGACCCAGTACTTC,CASSHGRTETQYF
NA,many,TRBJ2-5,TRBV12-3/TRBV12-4,TGTGCCAGCAGCTCCGGGACACAAGAGACCCAGTACTTC,CASSSGTQETQYF
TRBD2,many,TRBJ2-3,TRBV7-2,TGTGCCAGCAGCTTATGGCCGGGAGCGGGAGGCTCGGGGGCAGATACGCAGTATTTT,CASSLWPGAGGSGADTQYF
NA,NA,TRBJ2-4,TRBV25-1,TGTGCCAGCAGTCGGGGGGCAAATGAGGACATTCAGTACTTC,CASSRGANEDIQYF
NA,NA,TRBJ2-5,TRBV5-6,TGTGCCAGCAGCTTTGGTGGATGGGGCGAGGAGACCCAGTACTTC,CASSFGGWGEETQYF
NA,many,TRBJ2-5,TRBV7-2,TGTGCCAGCAGCTTCGGGCACAGGGGGCGCGGGGCTAGCGGGCGGATGAAGACCCAGTACTTC,CASSFGHRGRGASGRMKTQYF
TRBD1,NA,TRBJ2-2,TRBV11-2,TGTGCCAGCAGCTTAGATCAACGGGACAGGGAAATTCTGTGGACCGGGGAGCTGTTTTTT,CASSLDQRDREILWTGELFF
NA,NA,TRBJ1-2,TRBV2,TGTGCCAGTTACCACCCCTACACCTTC,CASYHPYTF
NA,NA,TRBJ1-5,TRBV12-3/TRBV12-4,TGTGCCAGCAGTTTAGCAGTAGTTCAGCCCCAGCATTTT,CASSLAVVQPQHF
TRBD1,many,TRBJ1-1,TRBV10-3,TGTGCCATCAGCTCGGCAGGGGGCGGAAACACTGAAGCTTTCTTT,CAISSAGGGNTEAFF
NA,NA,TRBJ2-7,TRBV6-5,TGTGCCAGCAGCGGAGCCCAGGGGTTGAGATACGTGCAGTACTTC,CASSGAQGLRYVQYF
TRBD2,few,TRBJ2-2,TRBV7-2,TGTGCCAGCAGCCCTAGCGGTTTATCGAACACCGGGGAGCTGTTTTTT,CASSPSGLSNTGELFF
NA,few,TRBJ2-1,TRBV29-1,TGCAGCGTTGAAGATCCCTCGATCTACAATGAGCAGTTCTTC,CSVEDPSIYNEQFF
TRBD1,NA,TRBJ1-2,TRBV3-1,TGTGCCAGCAGCCACGGGGACAGCCCCGATGCTAACTATGGCTACACCTTC,CASSHGDSPDANYGYTF
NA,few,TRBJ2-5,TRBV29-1,TGCAGCGTTGAAGCCTCTACAGGGCGAGAGACCCAGTACTTC,CSVEASTGRETQYF
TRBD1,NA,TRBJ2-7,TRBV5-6,TGTGCCAGCAGCCGGGACAGGGGGTACGAGCAGTACTTC,CASSRDRGYEQYF
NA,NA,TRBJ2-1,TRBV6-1,TGTGCCAGCCTACTAGTTGGTTACAATGAGCAGTTCTTC,CASLLVGYNEQFF
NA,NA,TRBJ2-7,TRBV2,TGTGCCAGCATGGTGGGCACCTTTTCCTACGAGCAGTACTTC,CASMVGTFSYEQYF
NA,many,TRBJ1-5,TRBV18,TGTGCCAGCTCACCCCTTAACAGAAATCAGCCCCAGCATTTT,CASSPLNRNQPQHF
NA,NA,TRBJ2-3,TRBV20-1,TGCAGTGCGGGAGGCTGGGACACAGATACGCAGTATTTT,CSAGGWDTDTQYF
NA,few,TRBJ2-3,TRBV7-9,TGTGCCAGCACCATCACAGATACGCAGTATTTT,CASTITDTQYF
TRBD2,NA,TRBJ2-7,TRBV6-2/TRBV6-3,TGTGCCAGCAACAGAGGACTAGCGGAGACGTACGAGCAGTACTTC,CASNRGLAETYEQYF
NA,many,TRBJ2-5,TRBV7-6,NA,CASSSIPGPDFRTQYF
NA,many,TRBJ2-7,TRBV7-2,TGTGCCAGCAGCCGCGGCGGAGGCTCCTACGAGCAGTACTTC,CASSRGGGSYEQYF
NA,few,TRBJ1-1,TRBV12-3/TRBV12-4,TGTGCCAGCACTCGGAGGGCTGAAGCTTTCTTT,CASTRRAEAFF